The clone carrying this TCR beta chain has only a few counts. Other DNA sequences within the sample encode an identical CDR3. The entry originates in a study of blood T cell repertoires in COVID-19. Cohort assignment relied on participant-reported clinical history. This table comes from immunoSEQ multiplex PCR, and its TCRdb copy is limited to in-frame clones, with some not included. The table lists approximately 170,000 clones, roughly 85% of them singletons, with 15% to 20% in the top ten. V was clipped by 0 bases and J by 3 bases, with 9 bases between them. CDR1 SGHRS and CDR2 YFSETQ come from the germline V gene. The CDR3 totals 14 residues.

The chain carries TRBV5-1 and TRBJ2-5; D is possibly TRBD2 (5 bases). This receptor was identified in an older woman in a cohort exposed to, infected with or recovered from COVID-19 (not recorded which). Sequences were obtained from PBMCs or T cells enriched from blood (not recorded which). The CDR3 sequence: CASSLAAGEETQYF. The CDR3 nucleotides are TGCGCCAGCAGCTTGGCCGCCGGGGAAGAGACCCAGTACTTC. The full variable domain, in which reference TRBV5-1 and TRBJ2-5 provide the parts outside the CDR3, is KAGVTQTPRYLIKTRGQQVTLSCSPISGHRSVSWYQQTPGQGLQFLFEYFSETQRNKGNFPGRFSGRQFSNSRSEMNVSTLELGDSALYLCASSLAAGEETQYFGPGTRLLVL.